Below, one T cell receptor (beta chain) is given with its context. The target antigen is unknown. Trimming pared 10 bases from V and 1 base from J, leaving 15 bases between. Germline CDR1 reads ENHRY; CDR2 reads SYGVKD. The CDR3 contains 14 residues. This specimen belongs to a study of shared clonotypes between healthy human individuals. Produced via immunoSEQ multiplex PCR; TCRdb's table is partial and in-frame only. The top ten hold approximately 1.8% of the sample, which has about 770,000 clones, roughly 72% seen once. The study's findings and limits: Expectations were that clonotype sharing among donors would be affected by sequencing depth. The generation probabilities recorded for non-shared clonotypes fell below those of clonotypes shared by all four donors.

Material for sequencing was memory CD4+ T cells sorted from blood. Subset denoted: CD45RA-negative fraction. The TCR sequence derives from a woman in her thirties in good health. The gene calls are TRBV10-3 and TRBJ2-3, with a possible D match to TRBD1 (6 bases). The CDR3 DNA reads TGTGCCACCAAACAGGGATTAGGCACAGATACGCAGTATTTT. The encoded protein is CATKQGLGTDTQYF.